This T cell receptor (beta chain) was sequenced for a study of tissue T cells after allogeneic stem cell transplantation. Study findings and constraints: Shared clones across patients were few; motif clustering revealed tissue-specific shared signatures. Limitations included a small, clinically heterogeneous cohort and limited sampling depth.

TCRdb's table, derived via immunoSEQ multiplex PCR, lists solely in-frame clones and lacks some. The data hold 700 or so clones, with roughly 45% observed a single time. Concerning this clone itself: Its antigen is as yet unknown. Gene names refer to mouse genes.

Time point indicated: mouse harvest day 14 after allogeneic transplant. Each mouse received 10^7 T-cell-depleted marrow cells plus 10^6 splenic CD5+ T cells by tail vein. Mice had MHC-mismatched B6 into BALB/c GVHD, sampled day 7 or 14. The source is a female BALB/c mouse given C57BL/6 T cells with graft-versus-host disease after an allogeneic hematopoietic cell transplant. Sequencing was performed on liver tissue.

CDR3 in amino acids: CASSLVGAVQDTQYF. The CDR3 DNA, read in part, is TGTGCAAGCAGCTTAGTGGGCGCAGTCCAAGACACCCAGTAC. V gene TRBV16 combines with J gene TRBJ2-5; the D is unclear. The DNA ends 1 residue before the CDR3 does, and the rest of the CDR3 is filled in from the germline J gene. The germline CDR1 and CDR2 sequences are SGHSA and FRNQAP. The CDR3 is 15 residues long. Trimming took 1 base from V and 2 from J, leaving 10 bases between them. Full variable domain (missing parts from reference TRBV16 and TRBJ2-5): NAGVIQTPRHKVTGKGQEATLWCEPISGHSAVFWYRQTIVQGLEFLTYFRNQAPIDDSGMPKERFSAQMPNQSHSTLKIQSTQPQDSAVYLCASSLVGAVQDTQYFGPGTRLLVL.